This TCR beta chain comes out of a study of T cell changes during pregnancy in multiple sclerosis. Trimming at V came to 2 bases and at J to 2 bases, leaving 1 base not matched to a gene. The CDR3 spans 14 residues. In germline, CDR1 is SEHNR, CDR2 FQNEAQ (reference sequence). Some clones are missing from TCRdb's copy, which holds only in-frame ones; the method was immunoSEQ multiplex PCR. The table lists nearly 25,000 clones, more than 75% of them singletons, with over 0.65% in the top ten. Sequenced material: CD4+ T cells from peripheral blood mononuclear cells, taken in the first trimester of pregnancy. The chain couples TRBV7-9 to TRBJ2-5; 8 bases are shared with TRBD1. The clonotype originates from a female donor in good health, enrolled as a control in a pregnancy study. This chain's CDR3 is CASSLNRGQETQYF. Written as DNA, the CDR3 is TGTGCCAGCAGCTTAAACAGGGGGCAAGAGACCCAGTACTTC.